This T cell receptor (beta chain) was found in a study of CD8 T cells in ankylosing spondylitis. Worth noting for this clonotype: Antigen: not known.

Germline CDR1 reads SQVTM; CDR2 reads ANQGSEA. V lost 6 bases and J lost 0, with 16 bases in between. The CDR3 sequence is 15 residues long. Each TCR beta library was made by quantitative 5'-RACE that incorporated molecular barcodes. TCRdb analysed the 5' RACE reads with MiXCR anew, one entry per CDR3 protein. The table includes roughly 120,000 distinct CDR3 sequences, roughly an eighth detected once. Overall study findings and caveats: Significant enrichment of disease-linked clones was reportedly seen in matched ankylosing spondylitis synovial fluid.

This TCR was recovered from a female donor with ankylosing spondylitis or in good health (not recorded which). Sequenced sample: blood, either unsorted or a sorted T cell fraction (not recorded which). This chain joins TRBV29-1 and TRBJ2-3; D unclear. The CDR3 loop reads CSVKKTGDSTDTQYF. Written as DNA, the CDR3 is TGCAGCGTCAAGAAAACTGGGGATAGCACAGATACGCAGTATTTT.